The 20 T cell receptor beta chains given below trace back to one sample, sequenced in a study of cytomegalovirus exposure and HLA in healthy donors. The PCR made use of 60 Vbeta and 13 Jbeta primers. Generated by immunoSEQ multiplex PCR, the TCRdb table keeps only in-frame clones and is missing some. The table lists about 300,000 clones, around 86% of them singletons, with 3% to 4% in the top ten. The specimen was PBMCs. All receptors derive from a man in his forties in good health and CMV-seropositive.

The DNA for the CDR3 is TGTGCCAGTAGCCAGAGACGAGAGACTAGCACAGATACGCAGTATTTT. Translated: CASSQRRETSTDTQYF. The V gene is TRBV19, the J gene TRBJ2-3; D unresolved. V lost 6 bases and J lost 0, with 16 bases in between. This CDR3 has 16 residues. CDR1 is LNHDA, CDR2 SQIVND, per germline (reference sequence).

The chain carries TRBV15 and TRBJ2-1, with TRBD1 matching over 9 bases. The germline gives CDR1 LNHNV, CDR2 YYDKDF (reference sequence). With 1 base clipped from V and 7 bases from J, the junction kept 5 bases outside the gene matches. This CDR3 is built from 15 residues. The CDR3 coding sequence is TGTGCCACCAGCAGAGGGGGACAGGGTTCGAATGAGCAGTTCTTC. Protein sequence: CATSRGGQGSNEQFF. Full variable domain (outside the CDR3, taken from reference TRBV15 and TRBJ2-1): DAMVIQNPRYQVTQFGKPVTLSCSQTLNHNVMYWYQQKSSQAPKLLFHYYDKDFNNEADTPDNFQSRRPNTSFCFLDIRSPGLGDTAMYLCATSRGGQGSNEQFFGPGTRLTVL.

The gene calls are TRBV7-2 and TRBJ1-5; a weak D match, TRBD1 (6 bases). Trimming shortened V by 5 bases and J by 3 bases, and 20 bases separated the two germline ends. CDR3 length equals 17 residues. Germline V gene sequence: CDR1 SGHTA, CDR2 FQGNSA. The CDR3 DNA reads TGTGCCAGCAGCGAGCAGGGGTATCGGCGTACCAATCAGCCCCAGCATTTT. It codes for CASSEQGYRRTNQPQHF.

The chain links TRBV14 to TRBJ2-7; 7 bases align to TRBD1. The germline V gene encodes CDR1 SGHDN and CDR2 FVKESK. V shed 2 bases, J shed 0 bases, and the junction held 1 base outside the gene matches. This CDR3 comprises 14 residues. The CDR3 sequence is CASSQRDSSYEQYF. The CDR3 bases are TGTGCCAGCAGCCAACGGGACAGCTCCTACGAGCAGTACTTC.

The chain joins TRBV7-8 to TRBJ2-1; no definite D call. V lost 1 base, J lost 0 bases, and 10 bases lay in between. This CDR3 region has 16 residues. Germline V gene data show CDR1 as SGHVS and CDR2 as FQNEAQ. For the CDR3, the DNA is TGTGCCAGCAGCTTAGACCACCCGAGCTCCTACAATGAGCAGTTCTTC. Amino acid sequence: CASSLDHPSSYNEQFF. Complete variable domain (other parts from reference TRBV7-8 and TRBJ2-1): GAGVSQSPRYKVAKRGQDVALRCDPISGHVSLFWYQQALGQGPEFLTYFQNEAQLDKSGLPSDRFFAERPEGSVSTLKIQRTQQEDSAVYLCASSLDHPSSYNEQFFGPGTRLTVL.

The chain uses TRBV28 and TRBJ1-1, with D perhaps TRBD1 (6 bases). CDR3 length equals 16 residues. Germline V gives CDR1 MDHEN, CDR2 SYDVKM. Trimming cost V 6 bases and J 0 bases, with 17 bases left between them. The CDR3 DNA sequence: TGTGCCAGCAGCCCGGGACACCGATTCTTGAACACTGAAGCTTTCTTT. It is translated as CASSPGHRFLNTEAFF.

The CDR3 nucleotides are TGTGCCAGCAGCACGGACAGGGTCGGCGGCGGCTACACCTTC. This encodes CASSTDRVGGGYTF. The chain couples TRBV2 to TRBJ1-2; 8 nucleotides line up with TRBD1. Trimming took 6 bases from V and 8 from J; bases not matched to a gene: 11. The length of the CDR3 is 14 residues. Germline V gives CDR1 SNHLY, CDR2 FYNNEI.

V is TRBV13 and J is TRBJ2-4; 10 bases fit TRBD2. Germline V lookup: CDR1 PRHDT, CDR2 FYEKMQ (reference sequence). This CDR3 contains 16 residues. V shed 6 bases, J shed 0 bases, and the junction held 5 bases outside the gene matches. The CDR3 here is CASSHSSGGAKNIQYF. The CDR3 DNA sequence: TGTGCCAGCAGTCATTCTAGCGGGGGAGCCAAAAACATTCAGTACTTC.

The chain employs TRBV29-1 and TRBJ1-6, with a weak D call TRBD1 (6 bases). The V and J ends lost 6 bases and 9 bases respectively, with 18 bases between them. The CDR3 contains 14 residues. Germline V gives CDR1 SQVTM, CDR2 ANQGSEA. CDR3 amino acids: CSVSPGTSGSPLHF. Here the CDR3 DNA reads TGCAGCGTGTCTCCCGGGACATCGGGTTCACCCCTCCACTTT.

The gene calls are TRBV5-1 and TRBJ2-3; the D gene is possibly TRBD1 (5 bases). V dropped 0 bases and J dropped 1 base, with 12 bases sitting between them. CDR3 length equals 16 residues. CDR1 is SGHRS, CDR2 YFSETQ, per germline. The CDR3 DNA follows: TGCGCCAGCAGCTTGGATTCGGCCAGGGGCACAGATACGCAGTATTTT. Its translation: CASSLDSARGTDTQYF.

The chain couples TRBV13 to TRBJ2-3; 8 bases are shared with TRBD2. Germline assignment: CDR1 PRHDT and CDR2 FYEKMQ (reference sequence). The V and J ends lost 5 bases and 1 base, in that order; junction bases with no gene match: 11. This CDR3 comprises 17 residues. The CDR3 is CASSGGGLAWGTDTQYF. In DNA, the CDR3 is TGTGCCAGCAGCGGGGGAGGACTAGCATGGGGCACAGATACGCAGTATTTT.

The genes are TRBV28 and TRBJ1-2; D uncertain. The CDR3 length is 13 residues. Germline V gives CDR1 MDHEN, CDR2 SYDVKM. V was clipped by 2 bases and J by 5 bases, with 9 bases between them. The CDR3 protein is CASSLTPLYGYTF. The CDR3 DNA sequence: TGTGCCAGCAGTTTAACTCCCCTATATGGCTACACCTTC.

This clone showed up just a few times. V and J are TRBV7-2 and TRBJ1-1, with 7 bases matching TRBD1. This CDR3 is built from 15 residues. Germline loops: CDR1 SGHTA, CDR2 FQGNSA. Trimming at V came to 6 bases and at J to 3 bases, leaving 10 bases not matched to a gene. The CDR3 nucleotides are TGTGCCAGCAGAAGTTCGGGACAGCCTTACACTGAAGCTTTCTTT. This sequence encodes CASRSSGQPYTEAFF.

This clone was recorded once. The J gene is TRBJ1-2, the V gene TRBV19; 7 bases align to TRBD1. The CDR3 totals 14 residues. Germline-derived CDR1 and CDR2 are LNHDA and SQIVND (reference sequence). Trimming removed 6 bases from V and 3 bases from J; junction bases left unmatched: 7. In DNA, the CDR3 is TGTGCCAGTAGCAACAGGGGTAGGGACTATGGCTACACCTTC. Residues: CASSNRGRDYGYTF.

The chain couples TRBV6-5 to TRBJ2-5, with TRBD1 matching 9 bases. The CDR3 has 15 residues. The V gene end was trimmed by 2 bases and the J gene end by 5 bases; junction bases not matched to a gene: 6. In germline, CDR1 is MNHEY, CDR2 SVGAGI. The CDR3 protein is CASSYRDRVDETQYF. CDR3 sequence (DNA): TGTGCCAGCAGTTACCGGGACAGGGTAGACGAGACCCAGTACTTC.

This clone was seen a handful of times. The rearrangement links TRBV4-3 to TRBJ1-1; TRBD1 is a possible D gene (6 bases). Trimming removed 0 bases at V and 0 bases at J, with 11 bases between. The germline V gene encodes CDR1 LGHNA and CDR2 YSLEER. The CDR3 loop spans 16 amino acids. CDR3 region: CASSQDRGSVNTEAFF. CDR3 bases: TGCGCCAGCAGCCAAGATAGGGGGTCGGTGAACACTGAAGCTTTCTTT.

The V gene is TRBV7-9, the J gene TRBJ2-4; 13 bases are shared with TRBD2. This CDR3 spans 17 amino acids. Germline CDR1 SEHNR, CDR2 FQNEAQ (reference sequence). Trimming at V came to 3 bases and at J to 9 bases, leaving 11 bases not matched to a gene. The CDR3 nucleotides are TGTGCCAGCAGCTTCGGGACTAGCGGGGCCAAGGGGTCCATTCAGTACTTC. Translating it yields CASSFGTSGAKGSIQYF. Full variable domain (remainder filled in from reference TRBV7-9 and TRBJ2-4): DTGVSQNPRHKITKRGQNVTFRCDPISEHNRLYWYRQTLGQGPEFLTYFQNEAQLEKSRLLSDRFSAERPKGSFSTLEIQRTEQGDSAMYLCASSFGTSGAKGSIQYFGAGTRLSVL.

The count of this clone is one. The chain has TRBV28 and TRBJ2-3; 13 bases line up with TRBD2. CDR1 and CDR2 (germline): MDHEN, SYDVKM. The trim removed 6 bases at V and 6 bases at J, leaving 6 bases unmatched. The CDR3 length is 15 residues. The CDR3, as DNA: TGTGCCAGCAGCCTACTAGCGGGAGGGCTGGATACGCAGTATTTT. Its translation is CASSLLAGGLDTQYF.

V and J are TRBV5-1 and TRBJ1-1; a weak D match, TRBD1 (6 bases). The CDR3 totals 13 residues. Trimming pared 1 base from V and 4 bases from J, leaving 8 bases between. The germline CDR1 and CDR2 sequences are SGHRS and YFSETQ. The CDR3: CASSLTGFTEAFF. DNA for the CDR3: TGCGCCAGCAGCTTGACAGGGTTCACTGAAGCTTTCTTT.

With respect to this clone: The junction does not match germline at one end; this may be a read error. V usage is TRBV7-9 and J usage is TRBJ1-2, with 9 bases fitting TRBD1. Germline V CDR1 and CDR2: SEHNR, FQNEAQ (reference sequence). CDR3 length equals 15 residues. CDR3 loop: CSSSLAGTGLYGYTF. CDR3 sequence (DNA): TGTTCCAGCAGCTTAGCCGGGACAGGGCTCTATGGCTACACCTTC.